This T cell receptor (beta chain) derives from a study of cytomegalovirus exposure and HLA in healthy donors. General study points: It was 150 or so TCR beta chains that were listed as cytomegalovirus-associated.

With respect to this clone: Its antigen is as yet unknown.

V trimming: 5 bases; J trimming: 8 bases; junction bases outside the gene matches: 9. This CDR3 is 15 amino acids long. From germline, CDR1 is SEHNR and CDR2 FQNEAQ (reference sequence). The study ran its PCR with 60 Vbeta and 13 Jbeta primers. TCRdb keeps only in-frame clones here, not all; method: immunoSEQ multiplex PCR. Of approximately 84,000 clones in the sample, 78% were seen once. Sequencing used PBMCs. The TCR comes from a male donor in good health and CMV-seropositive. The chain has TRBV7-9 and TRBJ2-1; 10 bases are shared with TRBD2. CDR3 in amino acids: CASSKSSGSRDEQFF. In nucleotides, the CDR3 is TGTGCCAGCAGCAAGTCTAGCGGGAGTAGAGATGAGCAGTTCTTC.